This is a list of T cell receptor beta chains from one sample in a study of neurological immune-mediated disorders. TCRdb ran MiXCR on the 5' RACE reads and lists one entry per CDR3 protein. Here the sample spans tens of thousands of distinct CDR3 sequences, around 10% being singletons. The sample was PBMCs. Receptor source: a man in his forties or fifties in good health. CDR3s include the opening cysteine and the closing phenylalanine or tryptophan. Fields, in order: V gene, D gene, J gene, clone size, CDR3 protein, CDR3 DNA. The D gene is left open where the match is weak. Size is stated for part of the rows, as once, few or many counts, or as a class when the clone is expanded.

TRBV9	.	TRBJ2-7	many	CASSPSGAGAIYEQYF	TGTGCCAGCAGCCCTTCGGGGGCGGGAGCTATCTACGAGCAGTACTTC
TRBV28	.	TRBJ2-5	.	CASSPTRETQYF	TGTGCCAGCAGCCCGACGAGGGAGACCCAGTACTTC
TRBV19	.	TRBJ1-5	many	CASKEFNQPQHF	TGTGCCAGTAAGGAATTTAATCAGCCCCAGCATTTT
TRBV12-3/TRBV12-4	TRBD2	TRBJ2-1	many	CASSLVGGFYNEQFF	TGTGCCAGCAGTTTAGTGGGGGGGTTCTACAATGAGCAGTTCTTC
TRBV7-2	.	TRBJ2-3	many	CASSIKGGGLQNTQYF	TGTGCCAGCAGTATAAAGGGGGGTGGACTGCAGAATACGCAGTATTTT
TRBV20-1	TRBD2	TRBJ2-3	few	CSAQLWTSGVKDTQYF	TGCAGTGCCCAATTATGGACTAGCGGGGTCAAAGATACGCAGTATTTT
TRBV12-3/TRBV12-4	.	TRBJ2-7	many	CASSIFTYEQYF	TGTGCCAGCAGTATCTTTACCTACGAGCAGTACTTC
TRBV30	TRBD1	TRBJ2-7	.	CAWGTGLNYEQYF	TGTGCCTGGGGGACAGGGCTAAACTACGAGCAGTACTTC
TRBV7-6	.	TRBJ1-1	few	CASREQGNTEAFF	TGTGCCAGCAGAGAACAGGGGAACACTGAAGCTTTCTTT
TRBV5-1	TRBD2	TRBJ2-7	many	CASSLGLAGSSYEQYF	TGCGCCAGCAGCCTCGGACTAGCGGGTAGCTCCTACGAGCAGTACTTC
TRBV2	.	TRBJ1-2	many	CATLKRAPEGYTF	TGTGCCACCCTAAAAAGGGCTCCGGAAGGCTACACCTTC
TRBV9	.	TRBJ2-6	.	CASSVGVAVKGSGVNVLTF	TGTGCCAGCAGCGTAGGAGTTGCCGTTAAGGGGTCTGGGGTCAACGTCCTGACTTTC
TRBV5-1	TRBD1	TRBJ1-3	many	CASSLEGASGNTIYF	TGCGCCAGCAGCTTGGAGGGGGCTTCTGGAAACACCATATATTTT
TRBV20-1	.	TRBJ1-5	many	CSAREGGWGNQPQHF	TGCAGTGCTAGAGAAGGGGGTTGGGGCAATCAGCCCCAGCATTTT
TRBV24-1	.	TRBJ1-1	many	CATSDWVGGEAFF	TGTGCCACCAGTGATTGGGTTGGAGGTGAAGCTTTCTTT
TRBV29-1	TRBD2	TRBJ2-5	many	CSARPGGLRELGETQYF	TGCAGCGCCCGGCCGGGGGGGTTGCGGGAGTTAGGAGAGACCCAGTACTTC
TRBV10-3	.	TRBJ1-5	.	CAISESGAGLEPQHF	TGTGCCATCAGTGAGTCCGGGGCGGGATTAGAGCCCCAGCATTTT
TRBV20-1	.	TRBJ2-1	many	CSAPDHEGYNEQFF	TGCAGTGCCCCCGACCACGAGGGCTACAATGAGCAGTTCTTC
TRBV15	.	TRBJ2-5	many	CATSTGRETQYF	TGTGCCACCAGCACGGGGCGAGAGACCCAGTACTTC
TRBV6-5	.	TRBJ2-5	many	CASTKTRIGETQYF	TGTGCCAGCACTAAGACCCGGATCGGGGAGACCCAGTACTTC
TRBV27	.	TRBJ1-1	many	CASSSSWGVLNTEAFF	TGTGCCAGCAGTTCCTCTTGGGGGGTCCTGAACACTGAAGCTTTCTTT
TRBV7-3	.	TRBJ2-3	many	CASSLEQSTDTQYF	TGTGCCAGCAGCTTAGAACAGAGCACAGATACGCAGTATTTT
TRBV28	.	TRBJ2-3	many	CASSFNPADTQYF	TGTGCCAGCAGTTTCAATCCGGCAGATACGCAGTATTTT
TRBV6-5	.	TRBJ2-2	many	CASSYQSQGHGELFF	TGTGCCAGCAGTTACCAGAGCCAGGGCCACGGGGAGCTGTTTTTT
TRBV29-1	.	TRBJ1-1	many	CSVEREMNTEAFF	TGCAGCGTTGAAAGGGAGATGAACACTGAAGCTTTCTTT
TRBV18	.	TRBJ2-7	many	CASSREMGYEQYF	TGTGCCAGCTCCCGGGAGATGGGATACGAGCAGTACTTC
TRBV7-3	.	TRBJ2-7	.	CASSPWGGYEQYF	TGTGCCAGCAGCCCTTGGGGCGGCTACGAGCAGTACTTC
TRBV12-2	.	TRBJ1-5	.	CASRLPNSGHRDQPQHF	TGTGCAAGTCGCTTACCGAATTCGGGACATAGGGATCAGCCCCAGCATTTT
TRBV6-5	.	TRBJ1-5	many	CASSYSGQPQHF	TGTGCCAGCAGTTACTCGGGGCAGCCCCAGCATTTT
TRBV5-1	.	TRBJ2-7	many	CASSLGGVTTGEQYF	TGCGCCAGCAGCTTGGGAGGGGTAACTACGGGAGAGCAGTACTTC
TRBV20-1	.	TRBJ1-1	many	CSAVPDRTYTEAFF	TGCAGTGCAGTCCCGGACAGAACTTACACTGAAGCTTTCTTT
TRBV6-5	.	TRBJ2-7	many	CASSYSGGPYEQYF	TGTGCCAGCAGTTACTCGGGGGGACCCTACGAGCAGTACTTC
TRBV30	.	TRBJ1-2	many	CAWKQTLDYANYGYTF	TGTGCCTGGAAACAGACTTTAGACTACGCCAACTATGGCTACACCTTC
TRBV7-2	TRBD1	TRBJ2-7	many	CASSLEGQPIYEQYF	TGTGCCAGCAGCTTAGAGGGACAGCCTATCTACGAGCAGTACTTC
TRBV12-3/TRBV12-4	.	TRBJ2-2	.	CASSSQGSGPGELFF	TGTGCCAGCAGTTCTCAAGGGTCCGGGCCCGGGGAGCTGTTTTTT
TRBV19	.	TRBJ1-5	.	CASSIPGRNQHQHF	TGTGCCAGTAGTATCCCTGGGCGCAATCAACACCAGCATTTT
TRBV12-3/TRBV12-4	TRBD1	TRBJ2-7	many	CASSLDSRRQGNYEQYF	TGTGCCAGCAGTTTAGATTCAAGGAGACAGGGGAACTACGAGCAGTACTTC
TRBV6-5	.	TRBJ2-7	many	CASSYGRGNFNYEQYF	TGTGCCAGCAGTTACGGCAGGGGTAATTTTAATTACGAGCAGTACTTC
TRBV6-6	.	TRBJ2-2	many	CASIPGPRELFF	TGTGCCAGCATCCCCGGACCGAGGGAGCTGTTTTTT
TRBV5-1	TRBD2	TRBJ2-3	many	CASSPGGLSSTDTQYF	TGCGCCAGCAGCCCGGGGGGACTTTCTAGCACAGATACGCAGTATTTT
TRBV27	.	TRBJ1-5	many	CASKGGAYSNQPQHF	TGTGCCAGCAAGGGGGGTGCCTATAGCAATCAGCCCCAGCATTTT